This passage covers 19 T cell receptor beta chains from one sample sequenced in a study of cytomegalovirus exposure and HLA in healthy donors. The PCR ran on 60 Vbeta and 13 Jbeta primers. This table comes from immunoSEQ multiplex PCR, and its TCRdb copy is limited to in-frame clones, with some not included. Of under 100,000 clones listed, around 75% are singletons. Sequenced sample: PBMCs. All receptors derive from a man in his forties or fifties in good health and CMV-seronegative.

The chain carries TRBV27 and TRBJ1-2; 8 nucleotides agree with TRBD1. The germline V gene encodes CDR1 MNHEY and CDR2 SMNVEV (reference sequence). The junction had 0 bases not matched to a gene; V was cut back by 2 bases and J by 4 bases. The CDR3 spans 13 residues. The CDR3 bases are TGTGCCAGCAGTTTAACAGGGGGCTATGGCTACACCTTC. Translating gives CASSLTGGYGYTF.

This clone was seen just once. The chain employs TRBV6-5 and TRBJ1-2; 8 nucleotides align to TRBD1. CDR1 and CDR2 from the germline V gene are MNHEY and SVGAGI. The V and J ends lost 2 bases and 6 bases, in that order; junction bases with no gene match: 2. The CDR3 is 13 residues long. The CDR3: CASSYLGQDGYTF. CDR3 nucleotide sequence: TGTGCCAGCAGTTACCTGGGACAGGATGGCTACACCTTC.

CDR3 bases: TGTGCCAGCAGTACCCCCCGCATGACAGGGATGGACACTGAAGCTTTCTTT. It codes for CASSTPRMTGMDTEAFF. This sequence joins TRBV28 and TRBJ1-1; TRBD1 aligns across 7 bases. Germline V gene lookup returns CDR1 MDHEN and CDR2 SYDVKM. The CDR3 sequence is 17 residues long. V was pared by 5 bases and J by 3 bases, with 15 bases of the junction left unmatched.

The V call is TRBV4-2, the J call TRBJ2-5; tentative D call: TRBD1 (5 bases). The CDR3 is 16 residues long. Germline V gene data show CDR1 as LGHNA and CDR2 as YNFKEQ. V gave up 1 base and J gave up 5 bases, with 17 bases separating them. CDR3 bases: TGTGCCAGCAGCCAAGGGCGCCCTGGGGCAGGGGAGACCCAGTACTTC. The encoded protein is CASSQGRPGAGETQYF.

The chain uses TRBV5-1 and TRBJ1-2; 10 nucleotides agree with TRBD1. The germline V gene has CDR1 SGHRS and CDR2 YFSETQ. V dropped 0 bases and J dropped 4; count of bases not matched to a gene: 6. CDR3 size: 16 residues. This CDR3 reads CASSLGQGALSYGYTF. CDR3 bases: TGCGCCAGCAGCTTGGGACAGGGGGCGCTTAGCTATGGCTACACCTTC.

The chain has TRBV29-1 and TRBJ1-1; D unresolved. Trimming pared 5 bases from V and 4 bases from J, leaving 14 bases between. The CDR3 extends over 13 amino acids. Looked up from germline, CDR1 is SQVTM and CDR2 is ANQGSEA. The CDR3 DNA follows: TGCAGCGTTTATAAGCCCTTGAGCACTGAAGCTTTCTTT. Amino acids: CSVYKPLSTEAFF. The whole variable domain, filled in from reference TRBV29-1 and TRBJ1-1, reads SAVISQKPSRDICQRGTSLTIQCQVDSQVTMMFWYRQQPGQSLTLIATANQGSEATYESGFVIDKFPISRPNLTFSTLTVSNMSPEDSSIYLCSVYKPLSTEAFFGQGTRLTVV.

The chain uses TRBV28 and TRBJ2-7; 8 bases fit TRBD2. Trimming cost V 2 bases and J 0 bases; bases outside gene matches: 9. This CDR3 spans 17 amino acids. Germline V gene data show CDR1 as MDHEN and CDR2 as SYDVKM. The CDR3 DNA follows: TGTGCCAGCAGTTTAGTTCGGGGGGGACCTTCCTCCTACGAGCAGTACTTC. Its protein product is CASSLVRGGPSSYEQYF.

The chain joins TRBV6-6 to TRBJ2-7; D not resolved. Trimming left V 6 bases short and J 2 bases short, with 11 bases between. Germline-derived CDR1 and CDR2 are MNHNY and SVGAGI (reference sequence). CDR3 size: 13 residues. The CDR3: CASSFLSAYEQYF. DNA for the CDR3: TGTGCCAGCAGCTTCCTTTCCGCCTACGAGCAGTACTTC.

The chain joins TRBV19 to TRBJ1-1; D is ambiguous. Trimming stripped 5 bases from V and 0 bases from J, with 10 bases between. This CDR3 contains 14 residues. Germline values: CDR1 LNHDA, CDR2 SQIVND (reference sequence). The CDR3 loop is CASSQALLNTEAFF. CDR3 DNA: TGTGCCAGTAGTCAGGCCCTACTGAACACTGAAGCTTTCTTT.

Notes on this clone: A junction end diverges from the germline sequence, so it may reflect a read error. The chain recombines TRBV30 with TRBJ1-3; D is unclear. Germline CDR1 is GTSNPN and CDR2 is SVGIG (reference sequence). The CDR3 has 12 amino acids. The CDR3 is CAWSVFSRFINF. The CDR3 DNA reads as TGTGCCTGGAGTGTATTTTCTCGGTTCATTAATTTT.

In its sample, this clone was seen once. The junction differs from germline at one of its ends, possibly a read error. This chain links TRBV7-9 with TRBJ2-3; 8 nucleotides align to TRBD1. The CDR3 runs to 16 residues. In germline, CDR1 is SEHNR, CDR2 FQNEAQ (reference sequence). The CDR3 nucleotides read TGTTCCAGCAGCCCTTGGACAGGGTATGGCACAGATACGCAGTATTTT. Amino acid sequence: CSSSPWTGYGTDTQYF.

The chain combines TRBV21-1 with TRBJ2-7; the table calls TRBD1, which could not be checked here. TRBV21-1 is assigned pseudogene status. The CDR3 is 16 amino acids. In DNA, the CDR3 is TGTGCCAGCAGCAAAGCGCGAAACAGGGGGGTGCGGGAGCAGTACTTC. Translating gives CASSKARNRGVREQYF.

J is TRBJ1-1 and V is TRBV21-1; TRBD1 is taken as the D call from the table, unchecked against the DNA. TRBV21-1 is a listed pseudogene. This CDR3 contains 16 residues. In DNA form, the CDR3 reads TGTGCCAGCAGCAAAGCGCTACAGGGAAAGAACACTGAAGCTTTCTTT. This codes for CASSKALQGKNTEAFF.

CDR3 nucleotide sequence: TGTGCCAGCAGCCCGCCCGGGGGATTCTACAATGAGCAGTTCTTC. This sequence encodes CASSPPGGFYNEQFF. The chain joins TRBV11-2 to TRBJ2-1; D perhaps matches TRBD2 (6 bases). Per germline, CDR1 SGHAT and CDR2 FQNNGV. Trimming removed 5 bases from V and 3 bases from J, with 14 bases in between. The CDR3 is made up of 15 amino acids. The full variable domain, with the rest looked up from reference TRBV11-2 and TRBJ2-1, is EAGVAQSPRYKIIEKRQSVAFWCNPISGHATLYWYQQILGQGPKLLIQFQNNGVVDDSQLPKDRFSAERLKGVDSTLKIQPAKLEDSAVYLCASSPPGGFYNEQFFGPGTRLTVL.

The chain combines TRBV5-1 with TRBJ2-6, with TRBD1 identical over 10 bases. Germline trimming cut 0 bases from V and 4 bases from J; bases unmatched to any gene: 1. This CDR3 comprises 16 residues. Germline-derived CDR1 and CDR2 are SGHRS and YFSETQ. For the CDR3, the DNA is TGCGCCAGCAGCTTGGGACAGGGGGCGGGGGCCAACGTCCTGACTTTC. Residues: CASSLGQGAGANVLTF.

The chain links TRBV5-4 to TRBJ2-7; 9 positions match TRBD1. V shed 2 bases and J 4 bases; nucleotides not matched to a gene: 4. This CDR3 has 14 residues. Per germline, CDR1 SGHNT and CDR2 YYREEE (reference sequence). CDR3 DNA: TGTGCCAGCAGCTTCCCGGGACAGGGATACGAGCAGTACTTC. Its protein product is CASSFPGQGYEQYF.

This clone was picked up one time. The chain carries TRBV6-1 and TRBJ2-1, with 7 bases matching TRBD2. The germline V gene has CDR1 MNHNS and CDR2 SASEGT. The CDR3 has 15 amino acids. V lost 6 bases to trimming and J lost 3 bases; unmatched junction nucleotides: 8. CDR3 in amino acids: CASSDKRGGYNEQFF. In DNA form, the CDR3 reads TGTGCCAGCAGCGACAAGCGGGGTGGCTACAATGAGCAGTTCTTC.

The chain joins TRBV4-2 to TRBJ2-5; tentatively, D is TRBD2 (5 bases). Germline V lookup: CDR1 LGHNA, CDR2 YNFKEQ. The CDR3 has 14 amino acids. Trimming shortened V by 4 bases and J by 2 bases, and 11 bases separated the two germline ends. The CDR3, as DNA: TGTGCCAGCAGCCTCGGACTGTCACAAGAGACCCAGTACTTC. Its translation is CASSLGLSQETQYF.

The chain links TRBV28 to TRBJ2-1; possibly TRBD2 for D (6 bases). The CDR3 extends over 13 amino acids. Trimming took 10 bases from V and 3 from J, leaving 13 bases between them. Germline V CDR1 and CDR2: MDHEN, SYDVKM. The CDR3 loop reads CATCLRDYNEQFF. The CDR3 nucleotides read TGTGCCACCTGCTTGCGGGACTACAATGAGCAGTTCTTC.